This entry describes one T cell receptor (beta chain). Produced via immunoSEQ multiplex PCR; TCRdb's table is partial and in-frame only. This repertoire shows some 210,000 clones, 75% to 90% found once; its top ten account for 4.5% to 5.5%. The sample originates from a study of blood T cell repertoires in COVID-19. Overall study: Spain, Italy and the United States supplied samples that represented acute and convalescent COVID-19.

Germline V gene data show CDR1 as SNHLY and CDR2 as FYNNEI. With V trimmed by 6 bases and J by 4 bases, 6 bases remained unmatched. This CDR3 contains 14 residues. The gene calls are TRBV2 and TRBJ1-1; 9 positions match TRBD1. The specimen was peripheral blood. This TCR derives from a middle-aged woman with acute or convalescent COVID-19. This CDR3 reads CASRGQGWSTEAFF. The CDR3 DNA follows: TGTGCCAGCAGAGGACAGGGGTGGAGCACTGAAGCTTTCTTT.